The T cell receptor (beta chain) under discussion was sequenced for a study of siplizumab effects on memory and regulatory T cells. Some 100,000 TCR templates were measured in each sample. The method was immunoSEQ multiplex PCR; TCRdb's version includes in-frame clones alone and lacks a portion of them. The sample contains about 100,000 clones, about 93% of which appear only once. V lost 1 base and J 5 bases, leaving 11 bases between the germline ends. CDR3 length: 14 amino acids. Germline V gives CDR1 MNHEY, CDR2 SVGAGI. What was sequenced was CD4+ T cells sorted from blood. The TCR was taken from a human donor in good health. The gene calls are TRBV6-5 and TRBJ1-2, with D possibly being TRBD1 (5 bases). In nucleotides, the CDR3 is TGTGCCAGCAGTTACTGGGGCGGATCGTATGGCTACACCTTC. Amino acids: CASSYWGGSYGYTF.